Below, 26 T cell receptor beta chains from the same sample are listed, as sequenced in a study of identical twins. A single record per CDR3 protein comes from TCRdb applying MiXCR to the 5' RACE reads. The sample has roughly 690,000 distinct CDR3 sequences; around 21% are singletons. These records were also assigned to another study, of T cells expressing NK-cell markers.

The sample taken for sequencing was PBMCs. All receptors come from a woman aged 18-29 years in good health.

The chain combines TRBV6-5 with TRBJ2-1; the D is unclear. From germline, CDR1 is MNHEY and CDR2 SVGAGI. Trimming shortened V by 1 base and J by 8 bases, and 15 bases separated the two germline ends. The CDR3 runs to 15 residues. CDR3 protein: CASSYWADRADEQFF. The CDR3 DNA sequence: TGTGCCAGCAGTTACTGGGCGGACCGAGCTGATGAGCAGTTCTTC.

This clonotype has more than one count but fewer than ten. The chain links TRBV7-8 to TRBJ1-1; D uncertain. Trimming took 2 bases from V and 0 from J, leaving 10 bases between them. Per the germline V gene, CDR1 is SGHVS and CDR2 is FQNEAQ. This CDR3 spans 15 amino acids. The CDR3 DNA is TGTGCCAGCAGCTTAATTGTGGGCCTGAACACTGAAGCTTTCTTT. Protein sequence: CASSLIVGLNTEAFF.

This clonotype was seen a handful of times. The CDR3 sequence is CATRTYTDTQYF. The CDR3 DNA follows: TGTGCCACGCGGACTTACACAGATACGCAGTATTTT. The rearrangement links TRBV6-5 to TRBJ2-3; TRBD2 might be the D (5 bases). The V and J ends lost 10 bases and 2 bases respectively, with 10 bases between them. Germline CDR1 MNHEY, CDR2 SVGAGI. This CDR3 comprises 12 residues.

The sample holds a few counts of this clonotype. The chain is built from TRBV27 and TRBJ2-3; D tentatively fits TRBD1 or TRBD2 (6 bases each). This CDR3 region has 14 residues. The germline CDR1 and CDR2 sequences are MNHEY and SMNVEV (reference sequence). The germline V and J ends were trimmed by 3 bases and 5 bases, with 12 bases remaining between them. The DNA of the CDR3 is TGTGCCAGCAGTTTCGGGGGCCCCCTAGATACGCAGTATTTT. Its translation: CASSFGGPLDTQYF.

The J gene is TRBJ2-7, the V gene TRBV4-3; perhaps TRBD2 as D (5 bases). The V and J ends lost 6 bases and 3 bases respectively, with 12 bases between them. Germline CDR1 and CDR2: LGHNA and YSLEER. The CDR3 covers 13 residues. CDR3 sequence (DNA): TGCGCCAGCAGTAGAGGGAACAACTACGAGCAGTACTTC. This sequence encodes CASSRGNNYEQYF.

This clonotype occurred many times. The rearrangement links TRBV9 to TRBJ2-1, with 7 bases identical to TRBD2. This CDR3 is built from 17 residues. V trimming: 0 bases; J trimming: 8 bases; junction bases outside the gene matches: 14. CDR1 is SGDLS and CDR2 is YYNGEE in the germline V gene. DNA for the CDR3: TGTGCCAGCAGCGTAGGGGCCGGGACTACCCTTATCGATGAGCAGTTCTTC. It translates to CASSVGAGTTLIDEQFF.

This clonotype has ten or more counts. CDR3 DNA sequence: TGTGCCAGCAGTTTAACACCTCACTATGGCTACACCTTC. Residues: CASSLTPHYGYTF. The J gene is TRBJ1-2, the V gene TRBV27, with D unresolved. The CDR3 loop spans 13 amino acids. Trimming took off 2 bases at V and 3 bases at J, with 7 bases between the two ends. Germline V gene sequence: CDR1 MNHEY, CDR2 SMNVEV (reference sequence).

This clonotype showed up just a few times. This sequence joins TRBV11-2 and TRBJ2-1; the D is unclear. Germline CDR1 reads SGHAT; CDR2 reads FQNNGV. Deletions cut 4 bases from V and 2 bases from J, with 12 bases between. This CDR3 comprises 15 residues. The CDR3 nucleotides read TGTGCCAGCAGCTCCTCTGACTCAGCCTACAATGAGCAGTTCTTC. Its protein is CASSSSDSAYNEQFF. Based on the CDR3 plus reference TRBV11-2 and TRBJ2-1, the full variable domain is EAGVAQSPRYKIIEKRQSVAFWCNPISGHATLYWYQQILGQGPKLLIQFQNNGVVDDSQLPKDRFSAERLKGVDSTLKIQPAKLEDSAVYLCASSSSDSAYNEQFFGPGTRLTVL.

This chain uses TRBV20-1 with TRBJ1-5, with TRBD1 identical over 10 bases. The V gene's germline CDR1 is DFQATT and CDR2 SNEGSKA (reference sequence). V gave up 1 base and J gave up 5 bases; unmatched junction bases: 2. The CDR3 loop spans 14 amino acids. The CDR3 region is CSARVTGGDQPQHF. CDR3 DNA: TGCAGTGCTAGAGTGACAGGGGGCGATCAGCCCCAGCATTTT.

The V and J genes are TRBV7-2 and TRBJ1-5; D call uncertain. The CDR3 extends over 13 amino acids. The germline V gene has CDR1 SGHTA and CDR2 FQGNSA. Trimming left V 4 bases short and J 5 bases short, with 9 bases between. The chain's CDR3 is CASSWPGDQPQHF. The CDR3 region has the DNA TGTGCCAGCAGCTGGCCGGGAGATCAGCCCCAGCATTTT.

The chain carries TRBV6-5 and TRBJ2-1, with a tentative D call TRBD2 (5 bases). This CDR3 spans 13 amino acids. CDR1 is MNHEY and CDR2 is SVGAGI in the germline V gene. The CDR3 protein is CVVVRLKYNEQFF. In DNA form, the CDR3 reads TGTGTCGTAGTGCGACTAAAATACAATGAGCAGTTCTTC.

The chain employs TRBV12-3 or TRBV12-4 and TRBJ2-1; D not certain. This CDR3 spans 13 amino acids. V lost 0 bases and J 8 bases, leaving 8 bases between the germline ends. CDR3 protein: CASSLALGDEQFF. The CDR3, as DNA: TGTGCCAGCAGTTTAGCTCTGGGCGATGAGCAGTTCTTC.

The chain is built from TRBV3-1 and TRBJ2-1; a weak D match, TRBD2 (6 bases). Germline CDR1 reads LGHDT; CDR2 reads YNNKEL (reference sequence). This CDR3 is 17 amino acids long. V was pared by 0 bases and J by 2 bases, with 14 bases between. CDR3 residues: CASSQELIGGPYNEQFF. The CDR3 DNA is TGTGCCAGCAGCCAAGAACTAATCGGGGGTCCCTACAATGAGCAGTTCTTC.

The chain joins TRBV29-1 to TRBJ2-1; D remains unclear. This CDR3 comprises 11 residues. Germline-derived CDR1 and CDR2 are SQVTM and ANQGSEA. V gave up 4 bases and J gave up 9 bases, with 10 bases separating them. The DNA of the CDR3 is TGCAGCGTTGGGAAAAATGGTGAGCAGTTCTTC. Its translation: CSVGKNGEQFF.

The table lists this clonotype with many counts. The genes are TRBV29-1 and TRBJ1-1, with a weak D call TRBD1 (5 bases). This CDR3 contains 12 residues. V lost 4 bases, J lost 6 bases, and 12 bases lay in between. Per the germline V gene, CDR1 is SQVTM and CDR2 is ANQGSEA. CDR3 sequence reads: CSVVPGVAEAFF. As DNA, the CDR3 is TGCAGCGTTGTCCCGGGGGTGGCTGAAGCTTTCTTT.

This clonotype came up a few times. The CDR3 DNA follows: TGCAGTGCTAGGGTGGGGACAGCGGGAGATGACGAGCAGTACTTC. Amino acid sequence: CSARVGTAGDDEQYF. V gene TRBV20-1 combines with J gene TRBJ2-7; TRBD2 is a possible D gene (8 bases). The CDR3 is 15 amino acids. Trimming pared 3 bases from V and 5 bases from J, leaving 20 bases between. Looked up from germline, CDR1 is DFQATT and CDR2 is SNEGSKA (reference sequence).

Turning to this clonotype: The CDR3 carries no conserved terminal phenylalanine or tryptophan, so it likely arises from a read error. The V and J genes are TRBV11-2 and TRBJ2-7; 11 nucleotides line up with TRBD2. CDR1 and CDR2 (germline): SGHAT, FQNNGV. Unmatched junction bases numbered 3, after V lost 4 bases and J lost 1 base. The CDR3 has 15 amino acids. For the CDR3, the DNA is TGTGCCAGCAGCTCCGGGACTAGCGGTTCCTACGAGCAGTACTTA. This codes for CASSSGTSGSYEQYL.

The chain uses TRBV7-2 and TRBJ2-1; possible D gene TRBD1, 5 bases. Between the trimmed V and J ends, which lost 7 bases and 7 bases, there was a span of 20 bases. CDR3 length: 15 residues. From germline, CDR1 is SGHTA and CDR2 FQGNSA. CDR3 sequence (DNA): TGTGCCAGCACCCTCGACTTGGGGCGGCGTAATGAGCAGTTCTTC. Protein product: CASTLDLGRRNEQFF.

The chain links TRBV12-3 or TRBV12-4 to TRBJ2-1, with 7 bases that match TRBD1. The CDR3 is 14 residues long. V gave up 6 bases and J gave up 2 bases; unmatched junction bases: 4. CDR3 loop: CASRPGQTYNEQFF. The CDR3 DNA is TGTGCCAGCAGACCGGGACAGACCTACAATGAGCAGTTCTTC.

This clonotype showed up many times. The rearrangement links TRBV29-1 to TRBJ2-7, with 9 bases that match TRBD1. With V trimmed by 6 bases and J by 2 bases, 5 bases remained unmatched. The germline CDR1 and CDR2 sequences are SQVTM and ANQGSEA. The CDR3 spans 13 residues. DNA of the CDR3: TGCAGCGTAAGACAGGGGGTAACCTACGAGCAGTACTTC. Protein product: CSVRQGVTYEQYF.

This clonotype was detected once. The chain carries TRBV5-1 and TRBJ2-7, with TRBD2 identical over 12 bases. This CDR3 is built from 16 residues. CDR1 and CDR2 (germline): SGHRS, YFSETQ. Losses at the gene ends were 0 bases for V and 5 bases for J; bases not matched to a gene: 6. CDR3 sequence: CASSLVVTSGGHEQYF. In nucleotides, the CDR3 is TGCGCCAGCAGCTTGGTGGTGACTAGCGGGGGTCACGAGCAGTACTTC.

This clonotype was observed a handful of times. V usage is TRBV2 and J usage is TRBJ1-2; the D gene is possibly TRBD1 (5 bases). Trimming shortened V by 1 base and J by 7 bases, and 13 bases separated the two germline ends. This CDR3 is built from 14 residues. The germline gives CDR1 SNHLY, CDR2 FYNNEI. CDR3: CASSEESGGSGYTF. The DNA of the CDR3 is TGTGCCAGCAGTGAAGAAAGTGGGGGATCTGGCTACACCTTC.

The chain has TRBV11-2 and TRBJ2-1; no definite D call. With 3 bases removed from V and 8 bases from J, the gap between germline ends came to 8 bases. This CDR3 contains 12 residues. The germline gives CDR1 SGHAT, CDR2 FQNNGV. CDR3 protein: CASSLLIHEQFF. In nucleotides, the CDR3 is TGTGCCAGCAGCTTGCTTATCCATGAGCAGTTCTTC. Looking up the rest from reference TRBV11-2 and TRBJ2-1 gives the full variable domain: EAGVAQSPRYKIIEKRQSVAFWCNPISGHATLYWYQQILGQGPKLLIQFQNNGVVDDSQLPKDRFSAERLKGVDSTLKIQPAKLEDSAVYLCASSLLIHEQFFGPGTRLTVL.

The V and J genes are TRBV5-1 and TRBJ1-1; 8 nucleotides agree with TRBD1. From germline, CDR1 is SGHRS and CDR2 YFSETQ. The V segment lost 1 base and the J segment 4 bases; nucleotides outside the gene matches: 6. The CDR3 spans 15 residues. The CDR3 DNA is TGCGCCAGCAGCTTGACGACAGGGGCTGTCACTGAAGCTTTCTTT. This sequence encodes CASSLTTGAVTEAFF.

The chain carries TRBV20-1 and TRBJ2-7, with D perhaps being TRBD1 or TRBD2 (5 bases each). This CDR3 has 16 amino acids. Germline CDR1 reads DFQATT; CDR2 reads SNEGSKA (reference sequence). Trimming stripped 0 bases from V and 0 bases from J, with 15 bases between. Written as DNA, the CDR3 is TGCAGTGCTAGAGACATCGGGGCAGGGCTCTCCTACGAGCAGTACTTC. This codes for CSARDIGAGLSYEQYF.

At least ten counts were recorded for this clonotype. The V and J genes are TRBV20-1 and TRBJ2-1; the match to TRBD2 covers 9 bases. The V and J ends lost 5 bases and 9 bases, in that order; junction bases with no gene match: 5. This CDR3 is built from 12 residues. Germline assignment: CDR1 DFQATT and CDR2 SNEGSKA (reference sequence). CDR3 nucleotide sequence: TGCAGTGCTTGGGGACTAGCCAGTGAGCAGTTCTTC. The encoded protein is CSAWGLASEQFF.